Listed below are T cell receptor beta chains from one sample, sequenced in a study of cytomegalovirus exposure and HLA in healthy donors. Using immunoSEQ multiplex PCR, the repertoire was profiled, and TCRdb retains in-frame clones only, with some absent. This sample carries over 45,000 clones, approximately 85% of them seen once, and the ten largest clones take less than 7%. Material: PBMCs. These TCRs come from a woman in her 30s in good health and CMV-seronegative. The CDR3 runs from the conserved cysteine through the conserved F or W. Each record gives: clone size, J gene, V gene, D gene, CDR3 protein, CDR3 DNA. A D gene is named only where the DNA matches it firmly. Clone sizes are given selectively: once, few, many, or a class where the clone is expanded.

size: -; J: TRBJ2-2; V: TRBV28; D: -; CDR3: CASEFGPGRNNTGELFF; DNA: TGTGCCAGCGAGTTTGGCCCCGGCAGGAATAACACCGGGGAGCTGTTTTTT
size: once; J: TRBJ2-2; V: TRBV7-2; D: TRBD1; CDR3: CASSRDRPNTGELFF; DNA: TGTGCCAGCAGTCGGGACAGGCCCAACACCGGGGAGCTGTTTTTT
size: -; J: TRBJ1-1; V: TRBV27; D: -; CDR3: CASRTALNTEAFF; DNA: TGTGCCAGCAGGACTGCATTGAACACTGAAGCTTTCTTT
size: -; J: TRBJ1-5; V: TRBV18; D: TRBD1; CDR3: CASSLGQERQPQHF; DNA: TGTGCCAGCTCCCTCGGACAGGAGCGACAGCCCCAGCATTTT
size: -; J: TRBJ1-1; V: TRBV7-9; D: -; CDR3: CASRRNRIGNTEAFF; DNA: TGTGCCAGCAGACGTAACAGGATAGGAAACACTGAAGCTTTCTTT
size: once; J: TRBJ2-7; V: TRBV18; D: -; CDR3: CASSRVRLSYEQYF; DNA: TGTGCCAGCTCACGCGTCCGACTCTCCTACGAGCAGTACTTC
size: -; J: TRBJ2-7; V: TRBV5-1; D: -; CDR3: CASSLALGLQERTYEQYF; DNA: TGCGCCAGCAGCTTGGCCCTGGGGCTACAAGAGAGGACCTACGAGCAGTACTTC
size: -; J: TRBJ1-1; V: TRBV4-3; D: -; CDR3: CASSQEAGSGAFF; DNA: TGCGCCAGCAGCCAAGAAGCGGGAAGTGGAGCTTTCTTT
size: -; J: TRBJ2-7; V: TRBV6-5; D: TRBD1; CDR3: CASRPWGQGAEQYF; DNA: TGTGCCAGCAGGCCCTGGGGACAGGGTGCCGAGCAGTACTTC
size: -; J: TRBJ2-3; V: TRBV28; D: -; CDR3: CASSLHRTDTQYF; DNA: TGTGCCAGCAGTTTACATCGCACAGATACGCAGTATTTT
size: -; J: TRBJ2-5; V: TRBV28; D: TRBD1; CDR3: CASSPLKGAPIETQYF; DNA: TGTGCCAGCAGTCCGTTAAAGGGGGCGCCAATAGAGACCCAGTACTTC
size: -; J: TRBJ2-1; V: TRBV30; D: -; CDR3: CAWSGADAYNEQFF; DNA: TGTGCCTGGAGTGGAGCGGACGCGTACAATGAGCAGTTCTTC
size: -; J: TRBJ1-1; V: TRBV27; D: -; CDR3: CASTSLTGMNTEAFF; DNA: TGTGCCAGCACCAGCCTTACAGGGATGAACACTGAAGCTTTCTTT
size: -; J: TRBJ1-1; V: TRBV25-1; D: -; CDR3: CASSDLGAQNTEAFF; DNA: TGTGCCAGCAGTGATTTGGGGGCGCAGAACACTGAAGCTTTCTTT
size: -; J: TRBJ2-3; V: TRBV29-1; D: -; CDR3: CSVGGGTGITDTQYF; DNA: TGCAGCGTTGGGGGGGGGACAGGTATCACAGATACGCAGTATTTT